These T cell receptor beta chains were read from a single sample in a study of response to subunit inactivated influenza vaccine. TCRdb re-analysed the RT-PCR reads in MiXCR, keeping a single row per CDR3 protein. The table lists around 530,000 distinct CDR3 sequences, approximately 10% of them singletons. The specimen comprised PBMCs from blood, sampled on the day of vaccination. These receptors were taken from a man aged 50-59 years who received an inactivated influenza vaccine. The CDR3 runs from the conserved cysteine through the conserved F or W. The D gene is left open where the match is weak. Some rows mark clone size as missing; the rest say once, few, many or name a class of expanded clone.

d_call,j_call,v_call,clone_size,cdr3_nt,cdr3_aa
TRBD2,TRBJ2-7,TRBV6-5,NA,TGTGCCAGCAGTTATTCACTAGCGGAGACCTACGAGCAGTACTTC,CASSYSLAETYEQYF
NA,TRBJ2-2,TRBV29-1,few,TGCAGCGTGAGGGGGACGCCGTCCACCGGGGAGCTGTTTTTT,CSVRGTPSTGELFF
NA,TRBJ2-1,TRBV5-3,many,TGTGCCAGAAGCTTTGGGGTCCCGAGCTCCTACAATGAGCAGTTCTTC,CARSFGVPSSYNEQFF
TRBD2,TRBJ2-1,TRBV20-1,NA,TGCAGTGCCGTCCACCCCCTAGCGGGGGGGCGTGAGCAGTTCTTC,CSAVHPLAGGREQFF
TRBD1,TRBJ2-1,TRBV5-1,NA,TGCGCCAGCAGCTTATACCAGGGGGTACGAGAGCAGTTCTTC,CASSLYQGVREQFF
NA,TRBJ1-2,TRBV29-1,NA,TGCAGCGTTGCCCCCGAGGGAGGCTACACCTTC,CSVAPEGGYTF
NA,TRBJ1-6,TRBV20-1,NA,TGCAGTGCTAGAGCTACGGGAGGTTCACCCCTCCACTTT,CSARATGGSPLHF
NA,TRBJ2-7,TRBV12-3/TRBV12-4,many,TGTGCCAGCAGTTTCCCCGGCAGTGTGCAGTACTTC,CASSFPGSVQYF
NA,TRBJ1-1,TRBV19,few,TGTGCCAGTAGTATTACCAGAGGAGAAGCTTTCTTT,CASSITRGEAFF
NA,TRBJ2-5,TRBV6-2/TRBV6-3,few,TGTGCCAGCAGTAACGCTGGGACCCAGTACTTC,CASSNAGTQYF
TRBD1,TRBJ1-4,TRBV5-1,NA,TGCGCCAGCAGCTCGAGGACAGGGAGGGCCGATGAAAAACTGTTTTTT,CASSSRTGRADEKLFF
NA,TRBJ2-1,TRBV29-1,NA,TGCAGCGTTGAATCGTCAACTGAAGATTACTACAATGAGCAGTTCTTC,CSVESSTEDYYNEQFF
TRBD1,TRBJ2-3,TRBV12-3/TRBV12-4,NA,TGTGCCAGCAGTTTTTGGTCCTCCGGACAGGCCACAGATACGCAGTATTTT,CASSFWSSGQATDTQYF
NA,TRBJ1-2,TRBV6-5,few,TGTGCCAGCAGTTTTTCAGGAGTATCAAACTATGGCTACACCTTC,CASSFSGVSNYGYTF
NA,TRBJ1-5,TRBV5-1,NA,TGCGCCAGCACTCAGGGACCCAATCAGCCCCAGCATTTT,CASTQGPNQPQHF
NA,TRBJ2-5,TRBV9,few,TGTGCCAGCAGCGTAGAGGCAGGACTAAGGGAGACCCAGTACTTC,CASSVEAGLRETQYF
TRBD1,TRBJ2-3,TRBV6-1,few,TGTGCCAGCACCGTAGGGACAGACGCAGATACGCAGTATTTT,CASTVGTDADTQYF
TRBD2,TRBJ2-7,TRBV14,NA,TGTGCCAGCAGCCATTTGACCGGGACTAGCGCTTCCGAGAAAGGCCTGAGCTCCTACGAGCAGTACTTC,CASSHLTGTSASEKGLSSYEQYF
NA,TRBJ2-5,TRBV3-1,few,TGTGCCAGCACCCCAACCAGAGCCACACGGAACCAAGAGACCCAGTACTTC,CASTPTRATRNQETQYF
NA,TRBJ2-7,TRBV11-2,few,TGTGCCAGCAGCTTAGGTAGGGCACTAGTCAGCTACGAGCAGTACTTC,CASSLGRALVSYEQYF
NA,TRBJ1-4,TRBV7-2,many,TGTGCCAGCAGCCTCTCACAGGCTGAAAAACTGTTTTTT,CASSLSQAEKLFF
NA,TRBJ1-2,TRBV6-1,NA,TGTGCCAGCCAAGGAGGCAGCGCCAGGGGCTACACCTTC,CASQGGSARGYTF
NA,TRBJ2-7,TRBV7-2,NA,TGTGCCAGCAGCTTAGGAGTTCTGGCGGGACGCCCCGAGCAGTACTTC,CASSLGVLAGRPEQYF
NA,TRBJ2-5,TRBV7-2,many,TGTGCCAGCAGCTTAGATCGGCTCGTTTTAGGAGAGACCCAGTACTTC,CASSLDRLVLGETQYF
NA,TRBJ2-7,TRBV5-1,many,TGCGCCAGCAGCTCGACGGGGTGGGAGCAGTACTTC,CASSSTGWEQYF
NA,TRBJ2-1,TRBV4-3,few,TGCGCCAGCAGCCAAGAGGTTGTCAAGTACAATGAGCAGTTCTTC,CASSQEVVKYNEQFF
NA,TRBJ1-6,TRBV5-1,NA,TGCGCCAGCAGCTCGGGCGCAGGGAATTCACCCCTCCACTTT,CASSSGAGNSPLHF
NA,TRBJ1-1,TRBV12-3/TRBV12-4,many,TGTGCCAGCAGTTTACGGACTGAAGCTTTCTTT,CASSLRTEAFF
NA,TRBJ2-2,TRBV6-1,few,TGTGCCAGCAGCGAGAGGCCAAACACCGGGGAGCTGTTTTTT,CASSERPNTGELFF
NA,TRBJ2-3,TRBV28,many,TGTGCCAGCAGTTTGGCGGGCAGCGAAACGCAGTATTTT,CASSLAGSETQYF
TRBD2,TRBJ2-7,TRBV6-2/TRBV6-3,few,TGTGCCAGCAGGCCCGGGACTAGCGGGAGGGGCGAGCAGTACTTC,CASRPGTSGRGEQYF
NA,TRBJ2-5,TRBV25-1,many,TGTGCCAGCAGTTTCCCGAACCAAGAGACCCAGTACTTC,CASSFPNQETQYF
NA,TRBJ1-2,TRBV20-1,many,TGCAGTGCTAAGGCTTCCCCGAGCTCCTATGGCTACACCTTC,CSAKASPSSYGYTF
NA,TRBJ2-5,TRBV3-1,few,TGTGCCAGCAGCCAAAGGACCGCGCAAGAGACCCAGTACTTC,CASSQRTAQETQYF
TRBD2,TRBJ2-3,TRBV6-2/TRBV6-3,many,TGTGCCAGCAGTCTCCTCGAGCGGGATATATCTAGCACAGATACGCAGTATTTT,CASSLLERDISSTDTQYF
NA,TRBJ1-2,TRBV5-1,NA,TGCGCCAGCGGCCCGCCGGGACCTTACTATGGCTACACCTTC,CASGPPGPYYGYTF
NA,TRBJ2-7,TRBV20-1,NA,TGCAGTGCTAGTGCCATTTCAGCTCGTACCTACGAGCAGTACTTC,CSASAISARTYEQYF